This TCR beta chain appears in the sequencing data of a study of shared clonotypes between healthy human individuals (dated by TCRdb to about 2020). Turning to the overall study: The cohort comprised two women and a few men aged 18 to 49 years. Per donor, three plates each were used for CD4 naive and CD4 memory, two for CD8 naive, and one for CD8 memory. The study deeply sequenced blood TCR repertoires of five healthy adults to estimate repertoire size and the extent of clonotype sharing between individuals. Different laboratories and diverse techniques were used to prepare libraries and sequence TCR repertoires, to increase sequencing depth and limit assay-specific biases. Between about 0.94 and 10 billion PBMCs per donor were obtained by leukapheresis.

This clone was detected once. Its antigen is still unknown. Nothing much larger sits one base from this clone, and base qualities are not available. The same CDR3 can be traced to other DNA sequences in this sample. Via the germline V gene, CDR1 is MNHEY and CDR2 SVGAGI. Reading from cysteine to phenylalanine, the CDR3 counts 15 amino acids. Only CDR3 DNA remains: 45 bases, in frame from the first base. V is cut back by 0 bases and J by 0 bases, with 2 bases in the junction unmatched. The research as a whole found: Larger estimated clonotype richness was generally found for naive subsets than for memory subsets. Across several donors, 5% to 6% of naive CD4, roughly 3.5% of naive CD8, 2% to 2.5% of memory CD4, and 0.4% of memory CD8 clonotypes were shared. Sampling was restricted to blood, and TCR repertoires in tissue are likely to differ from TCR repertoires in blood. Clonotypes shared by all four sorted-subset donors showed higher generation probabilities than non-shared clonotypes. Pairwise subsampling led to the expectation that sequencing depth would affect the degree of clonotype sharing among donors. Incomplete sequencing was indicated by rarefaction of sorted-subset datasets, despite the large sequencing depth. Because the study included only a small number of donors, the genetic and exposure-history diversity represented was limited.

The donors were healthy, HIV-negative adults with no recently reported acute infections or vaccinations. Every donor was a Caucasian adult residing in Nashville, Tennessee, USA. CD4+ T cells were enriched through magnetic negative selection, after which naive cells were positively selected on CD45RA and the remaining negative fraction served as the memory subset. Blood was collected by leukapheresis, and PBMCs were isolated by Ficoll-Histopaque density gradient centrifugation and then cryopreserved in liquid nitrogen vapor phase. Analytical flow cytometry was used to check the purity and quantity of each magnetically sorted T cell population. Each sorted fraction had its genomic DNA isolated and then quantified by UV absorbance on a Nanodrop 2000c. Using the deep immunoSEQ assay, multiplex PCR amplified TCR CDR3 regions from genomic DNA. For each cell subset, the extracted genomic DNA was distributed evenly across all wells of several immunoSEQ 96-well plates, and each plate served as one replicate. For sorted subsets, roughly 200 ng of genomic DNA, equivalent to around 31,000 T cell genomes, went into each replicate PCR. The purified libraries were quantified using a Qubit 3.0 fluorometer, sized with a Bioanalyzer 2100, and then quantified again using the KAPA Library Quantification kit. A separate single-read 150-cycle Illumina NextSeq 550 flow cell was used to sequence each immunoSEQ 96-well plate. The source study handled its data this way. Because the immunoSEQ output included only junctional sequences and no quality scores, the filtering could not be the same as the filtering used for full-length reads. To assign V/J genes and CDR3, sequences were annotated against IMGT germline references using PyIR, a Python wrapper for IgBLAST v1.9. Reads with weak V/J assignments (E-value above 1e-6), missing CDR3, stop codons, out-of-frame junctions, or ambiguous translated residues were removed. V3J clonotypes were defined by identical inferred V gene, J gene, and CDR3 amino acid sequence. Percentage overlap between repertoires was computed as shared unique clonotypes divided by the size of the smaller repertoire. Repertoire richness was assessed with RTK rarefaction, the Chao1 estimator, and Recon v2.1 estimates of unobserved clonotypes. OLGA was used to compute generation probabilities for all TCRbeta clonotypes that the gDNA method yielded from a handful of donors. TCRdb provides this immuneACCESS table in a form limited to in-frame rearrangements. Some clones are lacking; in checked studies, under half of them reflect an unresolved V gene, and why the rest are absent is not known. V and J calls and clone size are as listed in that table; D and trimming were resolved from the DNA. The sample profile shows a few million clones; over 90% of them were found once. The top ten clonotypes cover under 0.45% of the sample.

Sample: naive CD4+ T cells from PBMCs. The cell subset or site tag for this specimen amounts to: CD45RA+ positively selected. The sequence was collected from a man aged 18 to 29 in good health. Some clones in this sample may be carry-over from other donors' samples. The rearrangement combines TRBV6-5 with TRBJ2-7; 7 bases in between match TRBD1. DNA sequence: TGTGCCAGCAGTTACTCTAACAGGGGCTCCTACGAGCAGTACTTC. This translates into CASSYSNRGSYEQYF.